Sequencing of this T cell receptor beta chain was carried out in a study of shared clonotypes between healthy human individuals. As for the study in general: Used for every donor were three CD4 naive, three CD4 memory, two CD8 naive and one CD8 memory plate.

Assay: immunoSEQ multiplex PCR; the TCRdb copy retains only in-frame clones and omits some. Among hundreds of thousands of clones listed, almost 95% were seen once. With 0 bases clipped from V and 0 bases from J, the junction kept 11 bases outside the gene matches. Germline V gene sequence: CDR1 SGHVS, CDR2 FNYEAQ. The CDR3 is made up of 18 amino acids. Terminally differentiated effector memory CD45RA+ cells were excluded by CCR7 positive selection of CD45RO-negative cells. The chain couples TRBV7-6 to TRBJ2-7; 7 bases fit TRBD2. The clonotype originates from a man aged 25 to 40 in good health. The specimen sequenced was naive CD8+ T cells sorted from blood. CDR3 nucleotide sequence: TGTGCCAGCAGCTTAGCCGGCACCGAAGGACTAGTCTCCTACGAGCAGTACTTC. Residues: CASSLAGTEGLVSYEQYF.